A selection of T cell receptor beta chains follows, all from one sample in a study of T cells in Graves' hyperthyroidism and ophthalmopathy. MiXCR, run by TCRdb on the multiplex PCR reads, gives a single entry per CDR3 protein. The profile shows fewer than 750,000 distinct CDR3 sequences, under 15% of them singletons. The sequenced sample was blood. Receptors were obtained from a woman in her thirties or forties with Graves' ophthalmopathy. CDR3s include the opening cysteine and the closing phenylalanine or tryptophan. Each record gives: clone size, J gene, V gene, D gene, CDR3 protein, CDR3 DNA. D genes are given only for firm matches. Some rows have no size entry. The others give once, few or many, or a class for an expanded clone.

many TRBJ2-7 TRBV10-3 - CAISESLVDSYEQYF TGTGCCATCAGTGAGTCACTAGTCGACTCCTACGAGCAGTACTTC
- TRBJ2-2 TRBV6-5 - CASSYRGQSTGELFF TGTGCCAGCAGTTACCGGGGGCAGAGCACCGGGGAGCTGTTTTTT
few TRBJ2-3 TRBV10-3 - CATKRGVATDTQYF TGTGCCACCAAAAGGGGGGTTGCGACAGATACGCAGTATTTT
many TRBJ1-2 TRBV3-1 - CASSQTRYGYTF TGTGCCAGCAGCCAAACCCGCTATGGCTACACCTTC
- TRBJ2-7 TRBV7-2 TRBD2 CASSGARTSDHEQYF TGTGCCAGCAGCGGAGCCCGGACTAGCGATCACGAGCAGTACTTC
many TRBJ1-3 TRBV6-2/TRBV6-3 - CASSLLIWDPSSGNTIYF TGTGCCAGCAGTCTCCTGATCTGGGACCCGAGCTCTGGAAACACCATATATTTT
many TRBJ1-2 TRBV19 TRBD1 CASSRTGGNYGYTF TGTGCCAGCAGTCGGACAGGGGGTAACTATGGCTACACCTTC
many TRBJ2-7 TRBV19 - CASSGLDPSYEQYF TGTGCCAGTTCTGGACTCGACCCCTCCTACGAGCAGTACTTC
many TRBJ2-7 TRBV3-1 TRBD2 CASSQDPFGTSDEQYF TGTGCCAGCAGCCAAGATCCATTCGGGACTAGCGACGAGCAGTACTTC
many TRBJ1-3 TRBV7-2 - CASSLFGHSGNTIYF TGTGCCAGCAGCTTATTTGGTCACTCTGGAAACACCATATATTTT
many TRBJ2-7 TRBV27 - CASSLTAAQYEQYF TGTGCCAGCAGTCTGACAGCGGCGCAGTACGAGCAGTACTTC
few TRBJ2-2 TRBV30 - CAWSVGPGTGELFF TGTGCCTGGAGTGTCGGACCGGGGACCGGGGAGCTGTTTTTT
many TRBJ1-2 TRBV5-6 TRBD1 CASSSLGQGKDYGYTF TGTGCCAGCAGCTCGTTGGGACAGGGGAAGGACTATGGCTACACCTTC
many TRBJ1-1 TRBV27 - CASSFTGASEAFF TGTGCCAGCAGTTTCACCGGGGCCAGTGAAGCTTTCTTT
- TRBJ1-6 TRBV4-1 - CASSRMFTNNSPLHF TGCGCCAGCAGCCGGATGTTCACAAATAATTCACCCCTCCACTTT
many TRBJ1-2 TRBV28 - CASSFVAGSSYGYTF TGTGCCAGCAGTTTCGTTGCAGGGTCTAGTTATGGCTACACCTTC
- TRBJ2-2 TRBV4-2 TRBD2 CASSIEGAGGSGELFF TGTGCCAGCAGCATAGAGGGGGCGGGAGGGTCCGGGGAGCTGTTTTTT
few TRBJ2-2 TRBV24-1 - CATSDQGRLDTGELFF TGTGCCACCAGTGACCAGGGTCGTCTGGACACCGGGGAGCTGTTTTTT
many TRBJ2-5 TRBV12-3/TRBV12-4 TRBD2 CASSSTMGLAGETQYF TGTGCCAGCAGTTCCACCATGGGACTAGCGGGAGAGACCCAGTACTTC
- TRBJ2-6 TRBV11-2 - CASSFGLNALSGANVLTF TGTGCCAGCAGCTTCGGACTGAACGCCCTCTCTGGGGCCAACGTCCTGACTTTC
few TRBJ1-2 TRBV5-1 - CASSLRPFGDGYTF TGCGCCAGCAGCTTGAGACCCTTTGGAGATGGCTACACCTTC
many TRBJ1-2 TRBV7-9 TRBD1 CASSRDRERSGYTF TGTGCCAGCAGCAGGGACAGGGAAAGGTCGGGCTACACCTTC
few TRBJ2-3 TRBV5-1 - CASSLAPYSDTQYF TGCGCCAGCAGCTTGGCCCCATACTCAGATACGCAGTATTTT
- TRBJ2-5 TRBV18 TRBD2 CASSPLAGIRETQYF TGTGCCAGCTCACCACTAGCGGGAATACGGGAGACCCAGTACTTC
- TRBJ2-7 TRBV28 - CASTSRAYEQYF TGTGCCAGCACCAGCCGGGCCTACGAGCAGTACTTC
many TRBJ2-7 TRBV30 - CAWNPTFAYEQYF TGTGCCTGGAACCCGACTTTCGCCTACGAGCAGTACTTC
many TRBJ1-5 TRBV15 - CATSRDRHSNQPQHF TGTGCCACCAGCAGAGATAGGCATAGCAATCAGCCCCAGCATTTT
few TRBJ2-5 TRBV7-2 TRBD1 CASSPPGQGQETQYF TGTGCCAGCAGCCCTCCGGGACAGGGCCAAGAGACCCAGTACTTC
many TRBJ2-4 TRBV18 - CASSPPGGLAKNIQYF TGTGCCAGCTCACCCCCCGGAGGGCTAGCCAAAAACATTCAGTACTTC
many TRBJ1-1 TRBV20-1 - CSARAQLFGDQVNTEAFF TGCAGTGCTAGAGCGCAACTTTTTGGAGATCAGGTCAACACTGAAGCTTTCTTT
many TRBJ1-2 TRBV20-1 TRBD1 CSARQGQGGYTF TGCAGTGCTCGGCAGGGACAGGGTGGCTACACCTTC
few TRBJ1-1 TRBV3-1 - CASSHTQEPGRAFF TGTGCCAGCAGCCATACCCAGGAGCCGGGTAGAGCTTTCTTT